This TCR beta chain appears in the sequencing data of a study of siplizumab effects on memory and regulatory T cells. As concerns this clone: No antigen is known for it.

It was 80,000 to 100,000 TCR templates that were assayed per sample. Profiled with immunoSEQ multiplex PCR; TCRdb holds only in-frame clones, not every one. The sample lists about 100,000 clones, around 94% occurring once. Study findings and constraints: Whether proliferating Tregs in siplizumab cultures suppress was not functionally confirmed. Roughly 75-96% of proliferating CD4+ or CD8+ clones defied assignment to a naive or memory phenotype.

V lost 4 bases, J lost 3 bases, and 2 bases lay in between. The CDR3 is 11 residues long. The germline gives CDR1 SNHLY, CDR2 FYNNEI. Input material: Tregs sorted from blood. The sequence was collected from a human donor in good health. The gene calls are TRBV2 and TRBJ2-3, with D uncertain. CDR3: CASSVTDTQYF. The CDR3 region has the DNA TGTGCCAGCAGTGTGACAGATACGCAGTATTTT.